Each of the 16 T cell receptor beta chains below was sequenced from the same sample in a study of blood T cells in healthy people across ages. Then a second PCR, running roughly 7 to 11 cycles, was carried out with a sample-barcoded 5' primer and a J-beta primer mix. TCRdb processed the 5' RACE reads anew with MiXCR; each CDR3 protein has one entry. Counted here are approximately 900,000 distinct CDR3 sequences, approximately 49% occurring once; the ten biggest clones make up roughly 12%. Sequencing was carried out using blood. The receptors were sampled from a man aged 30 to 45 in good health.

CDR3: CASSWEGRGYTF. As DNA, the CDR3 is TGTGCCAGCAGTTGGGAAGGACGTGGCTACACCTTC. V is TRBV12-3 or TRBV12-4 and J is TRBJ1-2; D remains unclear. The germline V and J ends were trimmed by 4 bases and 7 bases, with 10 bases remaining between them. The CDR3 runs to 12 residues.

J is TRBJ1-2 and V is TRBV5-1; 7 bases line up with TRBD1. This CDR3 comprises 18 residues. J was trimmed by 5 bases and V by 0 bases; bases with no gene match: 16. Looked up from germline, CDR1 is SGHRS and CDR2 is YFSETQ. In nucleotides, the CDR3 is TGCGCCAGCAGCTTGGCCCTAGGACGACAGGGATCCGCTTATGGCTACACCTTC. Its translation: CASSLALGRQGSAYGYTF.

The sample holds a few counts of this clonotype. Being one base from a much bigger clone, this may be a read error. V and J are TRBV9 and TRBJ2-7; D remains unclear. Trimming took 4 bases from V and 5 from J, leaving 16 bases between them. The germline gives CDR1 SGDLS, CDR2 YYNGEE. CDR3 length equals 14 residues. CDR3 sequence reads: CASSPLGFSHEQYF. The CDR3 DNA follows: TGTGCCAGCAGCCCCCTGGGATTTTCCCACGAGCAGTACTTC.

CDR3 sequence: CASSLTQRGYNPYEQFF. CDR3 bases: TGTGCCAGCAGCTTAACGCAGCGGGGGTATAACCCATATGAGCAGTTCTTC. The gene calls are TRBV7-2 and TRBJ2-1; 8 bases align to TRBD2. The CDR3 runs 17 residues. The V and J ends lost 2 bases and 8 bases, in that order; junction bases with no gene match: 14. Germline V CDR1 and CDR2: SGHTA, FQGNSA.

This clonotype appeared a few times. The V and J genes are TRBV20-1 and TRBJ2-5; 7 bases agree with TRBD2. The CDR3 covers 14 residues. Germline CDR1 and CDR2: DFQATT and SNEGSKA (reference sequence). The junction had 10 bases not matched to a gene; V was cut back by 5 bases and J by 4 bases. Written as DNA, the CDR3 is TGCAGTGCTGCCAGAGGAGGGAGGGGAGAGACCCAGTACTTC. It codes for CSAARGGRGETQYF.

Many counts were recorded for this clonotype. A much larger clone is a single base away; this may be a read error. V gene TRBV7-9 combines with J gene TRBJ2-7; 7 nucleotides line up with TRBD1. V was pared by 4 bases and J by 1 base, with 13 bases of the junction left unmatched. The CDR3 loop spans 17 amino acids. Germline loops: CDR1 SEHNR, CDR2 FQNEAQ (reference sequence). The CDR3 coding sequence is TGTGCCAGCAGCTCCCCACAGGGGCGACTTTTATCCTACGAGCAGTACTTC. Protein product: CASSSPQGRLLSYEQYF.

The gene calls are TRBV6-2 or TRBV6-3 and TRBJ2-7, with D unresolved. This CDR3 comprises 13 residues. CDR1 is MNHEY and CDR2 is SVGEGT in the germline V gene. V gave up 1 base and J gave up 3 bases, with 7 bases separating them. The CDR3 DNA reads as TGTGCCAGCAGTTACTACCGAGGCTACGAGCAGTACTTC. Its translation is CASSYYRGYEQYF.

This clonotype was counted only a few times. This chain uses TRBV6-2 or TRBV6-3 with TRBJ2-5; D tentatively reads TRBD1 or TRBD2 (5 bases each). The V and J ends lost 8 bases and 4 bases respectively, with 8 bases between them. The germline V gene encodes CDR1 MNHEY and CDR2 SVGEGT. CDR3 length: 11 amino acids. The CDR3 DNA sequence: TGTGCCAGCGGGACGGCAGAGACCCAGTACTTC. This sequence encodes CASGTAETQYF.

The chain is built from TRBV4-2 and TRBJ1-2, with TRBD1 matching 7 bases. The trim removed 7 bases at V and 4 bases at J, leaving 9 bases unmatched. Germline-derived CDR1 and CDR2 are LGHNA and YNFKEQ. CDR3 length equals 14 residues. The CDR3 here is CASNTGDLSYGYTF. Here the CDR3 DNA reads TGTGCCAGCAACACAGGGGACCTAAGCTATGGCTACACCTTC.

The V gene is TRBV28, the J gene TRBJ1-4, with D uncertain. Trimming shortened V by 2 bases and J by 8 bases, and 15 bases separated the two germline ends. The germline V gene has CDR1 MDHEN and CDR2 SYDVKM. This CDR3 is built from 15 residues. CDR3 coding DNA: TGTGCCAGCAGTTTACAGGCGGCTAGCGCAGAAAAACTGTTTTTT. This encodes CASSLQAASAEKLFF.

The rearrangement uses TRBV20-1 and TRBJ1-1; D remains unclear. This CDR3 is 12 amino acids long. The germline V gene has CDR1 DFQATT and CDR2 SNEGSKA (reference sequence). With 7 bases removed from V and 5 bases from J, the gap between germline ends came to 14 bases. The CDR3 sequence: CSGTPAGTEAFF. The CDR3 nucleotides are TGCAGTGGTACGCCAGCGGGGACTGAAGCTTTCTTT.

This clonotype was seen a handful of times. This clone may be a read error of a much larger clone one base away. The J gene is TRBJ2-7, the V gene TRBV27; 10 nucleotides line up with TRBD1. V was clipped by 7 bases and J by 5 bases; unmatched bases: 8. Germline lookup yields CDR1 MNHEY and CDR2 SMNVEV (reference sequence). The CDR3 sequence is 14 residues long. The CDR3 here is CASTALGQGHEQYF. The CDR3 DNA is TGTGCCAGCACTGCCTTGGGACAGGGGCACGAGCAGTACTTC.

The sample holds a few counts of this clonotype. The rearrangement links TRBV28 to TRBJ2-1, with D maybe TRBD1 (5 bases). Trimming left V 7 bases short and J 9 bases short, with 22 bases between. Germline V gene data show CDR1 as MDHEN and CDR2 as SYDVKM. The CDR3 runs 15 residues. CDR3 amino acids: CASISLGGWGGEQFF. The CDR3 region has the DNA TGTGCCAGCATTAGCCTCGGTGGTTGGGGCGGTGAGCAGTTCTTC. The full variable domain, its missing parts supplied by reference TRBV28 and TRBJ2-1, is DVKVTQSSRYLVKRTGEKVFLECVQDMDHENMFWYRQDPGLGLRLIYFSYDVKMKEKGDIPEGYSVSREKKERFSLILESASTNQTSMYLCASISLGGWGGEQFFGPGTRLTVL.

This chain links TRBV30 with TRBJ2-7; D is perhaps TRBD1 (5 bases). The CDR3 covers 11 residues. Trimming left V 5 bases short and J 3 bases short, with 8 bases between. Germline-derived CDR1 and CDR2 are GTSNPN and SVGIG (reference sequence). In nucleotides, the CDR3 is TGTGCCTGGTTGACAGACTACGAGCAGTACTTC. Its translation is CAWLTDYEQYF.

This rearrangement joins TRBV6-2 or TRBV6-3 to TRBJ1-5, with D unresolved. The germline V gene has CDR1 MNHEY and CDR2 SVGEGT. The CDR3 totals 13 residues. V lost 5 bases to trimming and J lost 6 bases, with 11 bases between them. For the CDR3, the DNA is TGTGCCAGCAGTGCGGCCGGAGGTCAGCCCCAGCATTTT. Translated: CASSAAGGQPQHF.

The chain's CDR3 is CASNFGGTVTDTQYF. The CDR3 region has the DNA TGCGCCAGCAACTTCGGGGGAACGGTCACAGATACGCAGTATTTT. This sequence joins TRBV5-1 and TRBJ2-3; D may be TRBD2 (6 bases). Germline V gives CDR1 SGHRS, CDR2 YFSETQ. V lost 6 bases to trimming and J lost 2 bases, with 16 bases between them. The CDR3 loop spans 15 amino acids.